The 32 T cell receptor beta chains below were found in one sample sequenced in a study of T cells after yellow fever vaccination. In TCRdb, the 5' RACE reads were re-called with MiXCR into one record per CDR3 protein. The sample consists of hundreds of thousands of distinct CDR3 sequences, 13% of them appearing once. The material was PBMCs, obtained on the day of the yellow fever booster vaccination. These TCRs come from a man between 25 and 39 years old who received the YFV17D yellow fever vaccine.

J is TRBJ2-1 and V is TRBV5-1, with D possibly matching TRBD1 (6 bases). Germline CDR1 reads SGHRS; CDR2 reads YFSETQ. Trimming removed 7 bases from V and 8 bases from J, with 22 bases in between. CDR3 size: 15 residues. CDR3 sequence: CASGDRDIGGYEQFF. For the CDR3, the DNA is TGCGCCAGCGGGGACCGGGACATCGGTGGGTATGAGCAGTTCTTC.

This clonotype was counted a few times. This sequence joins TRBV29-1 and TRBJ2-3, with 11 bases aligning to TRBD2. This CDR3 has 14 residues. Germline values: CDR1 SQVTM, CDR2 ANQGSEA. Unmatched junction bases numbered 10, after V lost 6 bases and J lost 8 bases. The DNA of the CDR3 is TGCAGCGTGAGGGCACTAGCGGGAGAGGTTACGCAGTATTTT. The encoded protein is CSVRALAGEVTQYF.

This chain connects TRBV20-1 to TRBJ2-7; 9 nucleotides line up with TRBD1. Germline values: CDR1 DFQATT, CDR2 SNEGSKA (reference sequence). The CDR3 has 18 residues. J gave up 0 bases and V 3 bases, and 15 bases lay outside the gene matches. CDR3 sequence (DNA): TGCAGTGCTAGTGGGGTGGGACAGGGAACGAGGAGCTCCTACGAGCAGTACTTC. Protein: CSASGVGQGTRSSYEQYF.

The chain employs TRBV11-1 and TRBJ2-1; 12 nucleotides agree with TRBD2. CDR1 and CDR2 from the germline V gene are SGHAT and FQDESV (reference sequence). J gave up 4 bases and V 5 bases, and 12 bases lay outside the gene matches. The CDR3 runs to 18 residues. The CDR3 nucleotides are TGTGCCAGCAGCCCTGGACTAGCGGGACGTCCCGGTTACAATGAGCAGTTCTTC. It codes for CASSPGLAGRPGYNEQFF.

The CDR3 region is CASSRTSAGNTIYF. The DNA of the CDR3 is TGTGCCAGCAGTCGGACCTCAGCGGGAAACACCATATATTTT. This chain uses TRBV7-9 with TRBJ1-3, with D uncertain. V dropped 6 bases and J dropped 4 bases, with 13 bases sitting between them. This CDR3 has 14 amino acids. Looked up from germline, CDR1 is SEHNR and CDR2 is FQNEAQ (reference sequence).

This clonotype was found a few times. The V gene is TRBV18, the J gene TRBJ2-3, with 10 bases matching TRBD2. V trimming: 5 bases; J trimming: 5 bases; junction bases outside the gene matches: 10. Germline CDR1 is KGHSH and CDR2 is LQKENI. CDR3 length equals 16 residues. CDR3 DNA: TGTGCCAGCTCAAACCGACTAGCGGGCCTAGAAGATACGCAGTATTTT. This codes for CASSNRLAGLEDTQYF.

This clonotype was observed a handful of times. The chain carries TRBV2 and TRBJ1-5, with unresolved D. Germline loops: CDR1 SNHLY, CDR2 FYNNEI. The CDR3 length is 12 residues. Trimming cost V 6 bases and J 6 bases, with 9 bases left between them. DNA of the CDR3: TGTGCCAGCAGCCCTGAGGCTCAGCCCCAGCATTTT. The encoded protein is CASSPEAQPQHF.

In its sample, this clonotype was seen a few times. The V gene is TRBV18, the J gene TRBJ2-7, with D perhaps TRBD1 (6 bases). This CDR3 has 14 amino acids. Germline CDR1 reads KGHSH; CDR2 reads LQKENI. V was pared by 3 bases and J by 7 bases, with 16 bases between. CDR3 coding DNA: TGTGCCAGCTCACCGACAGGCCTGTGGGGGGAGCAGTACTTC. Translated: CASSPTGLWGEQYF. The full variable domain, in which reference TRBV18 and TRBJ2-7 provide the parts outside the CDR3, is NAGVMQNPRHLVRRRGQEARLRCSPMKGHSHVYWYRQLPEEGLKFMVYLQKENIIDESGMPKERFSAEFPKEGPSILRIQQVVRGDSAAYFCASSPTGLWGEQYFGPGTRLTVT.

This clonotype came up a few times. J is TRBJ2-5 and V is TRBV7-9, with D tentatively TRBD1 (6 bases). This CDR3 contains 15 residues. The V gene's germline CDR1 is SEHNR and CDR2 FQNEAQ (reference sequence). V was trimmed by 1 base and J by 2 bases, leaving 11 bases between them. The CDR3 DNA follows: TGTGCCAGCAGCTTAGGGCTGCAGGGGCAAGAGACCCAGTACTTC. Protein: CASSLGLQGQETQYF.

This clonotype was detected only a few times. The chain has TRBV10-2 and TRBJ2-1, with D possibly matching TRBD2 (6 bases). With 0 bases removed from V and 5 bases from J, the gap between germline ends came to 11 bases. The CDR3 length is 15 residues. Germline loops: CDR1 WSHSY, CDR2 SAAADI. For the CDR3, the DNA is TGCGCCAGCAGTGAGTCGTGGCGGGATGACAATGAGCAGTTCTTC. Translation: CASSESWRDDNEQFF.

The chain combines TRBV7-9 with TRBJ1-4; perhaps TRBD1 as D (5 bases). The CDR3 length is 15 residues. The germline V and J ends were trimmed by 8 bases and 5 bases, with 18 bases remaining between them. From germline, CDR1 is SEHNR and CDR2 FQNEAQ (reference sequence). The CDR3 DNA is TGTGCCAGCGGCCAAGCGGGGAGGGGAAATGAAAAACTGTTTTTT. The encoded protein is CASGQAGRGNEKLFF.

There are a few counts of this clonotype. This CDR3 reads CSARGFSSGSLNEQFF. CDR3 nucleotides: TGCAGTGCTAGGGGTTTTTCTAGCGGGAGCCTCAATGAGCAGTTCTTC. The chain has TRBV20-1 and TRBJ2-1; TRBD2 agrees at 10 bases. The CDR3 extends over 16 amino acids. Trimming cost V 3 bases and J 6 bases; bases outside gene matches: 11. Germline CDR1 is DFQATT and CDR2 is SNEGSKA (reference sequence).

At least ten counts were recorded for this clonotype. The rearrangement joins TRBV12-3 or TRBV12-4 to TRBJ2-2, with D possibly being TRBD1 (7 bases). The length of the CDR3 is 16 residues. Trimming pared 4 bases from V and 1 base from J, leaving 13 bases between. Written as DNA, the CDR3 is TGTGCCAGCAGTTCCCGGGGGACAGTGAACACCGGGGAGCTGTTTTTT. It translates to CASSSRGTVNTGELFF.

This clonotype showed up just a few times. The chain is built from TRBV30 and TRBJ2-4, with unresolved D. V shed 3 bases and J shed 5 bases, with 8 bases lying between them. This CDR3 has 12 amino acids. The germline V gene encodes CDR1 GTSNPN and CDR2 SVGIG (reference sequence). CDR3: CAWRGTENIQYF. The CDR3 DNA reads as TGTGCCTGGAGGGGCACGGAAAACATTCAGTACTTC.

A few counts support this clonotype. The rearrangement uses TRBV25-1 and TRBJ2-1; the match to TRBD1 covers 8 bases. Per the germline V gene, CDR1 is MGHDK and CDR2 is SYGVNS. The CDR3 has 15 residues. V lost 2 bases and J lost 9; bases outside the gene matches: 9. CDR3 protein: CASSEQGARNSEQFF. The CDR3 region has the DNA TGTGCCAGCAGTGAACAGGGGGCCCGGAATAGTGAGCAGTTCTTC.

In its sample, this clonotype was seen a few times. The chain carries TRBV6-1 and TRBJ1-4; 7 nucleotides line up with TRBD1. Germline loops: CDR1 MNHNS, CDR2 SASEGT. The trim removed 5 bases at V and 2 bases at J, leaving 5 bases unmatched. This CDR3 is 15 amino acids long. The CDR3: CASSPPGGTNEKLFF. CDR3 nucleotides: TGTGCCAGCAGTCCACCAGGGGGGACTAATGAAAAACTGTTTTTT.

This chain links TRBV25-1 with TRBJ2-5; 12 nucleotides line up with TRBD2. Trimming took 5 bases from V and 5 from J; bases not matched to a gene: 12. Germline V CDR1 and CDR2: MGHDK, SYGVNS. The CDR3 consists of 17 residues. CDR3 protein: CASSSPYRLAGEETQYF. The CDR3 nucleotides read TGTGCCAGCAGTTCCCCTTACCGACTAGCGGGAGAGGAGACCCAGTACTTC.

The chain uses TRBV6-2 or TRBV6-3 and TRBJ2-1; D call uncertain. CDR3 size: 13 residues. The germline V gene has CDR1 MNHEY and CDR2 SVGEGT. The V gene lost 2 bases and the J gene lost 7 bases, with 9 bases spanning the gap. CDR3 coding DNA: TGTGCCAGCAGTTACCTAGAGAGTAATGAGCAGTTCTTC. Translated: CASSYLESNEQFF.

This chain links TRBV7-2 with TRBJ2-3; TRBD1 matches at 7 bases. Germline loops: CDR1 SGHTA, CDR2 FQGNSA. Germline trimming cut 7 bases from V and 1 base from J; bases unmatched to any gene: 8. CDR3 length: 15 residues. CDR3 in amino acids: CASTPTGWGTDTQYF. The CDR3 DNA reads TGTGCCAGCACCCCGACAGGGTGGGGCACAGATACGCAGTATTTT.

On this clonotype: Compared with germline, one end of the junction differs, possibly owing to a read error. This sequence joins TRBV20-1 and TRBJ2-5; 11 positions match TRBD2. CDR1 is DFQATT, CDR2 SNEGSKA, per germline (reference sequence). There are 17 residues in the CDR3. The CDR3 loop reads CCARDSGRARGVETQYF. The CDR3 region has the DNA TGCTGTGCTAGAGATAGCGGGAGGGCCCGAGGGGTGGAGACCCAGTACTTC.

This clonotype was found many times. One junction end disagrees with the germline gene, perhaps due to a read error. The chain uses TRBV20-1 and TRBJ2-1; D is unclear. CDR1 is DFQATT and CDR2 is SNEGSKA in the germline V gene (reference sequence). The CDR3 consists of 14 residues. The CDR3 region has the DNA TGCAGTGCTGGAGATGGTTCGACCTACAATGAGCAGTTCTTC. Translated, it gives CSAGDGSTYNEQFF.

The chain is built from TRBV3-1 and TRBJ1-2, with no clear D. The germline V gene encodes CDR1 LGHDT and CDR2 YNNKEL (reference sequence). Trimming left V 0 bases short and J 13 bases short, with 12 bases between. The CDR3 is 12 amino acids. CDR3 region: CASSQDRRGCTF. Written as DNA, the CDR3 is TGTGCCAGCAGCCAAGATAGGAGAGGGTGCACCTTC.

V is TRBV7-2 and J is TRBJ2-1; 13 nucleotides line up with TRBD2. Germline V gene sequence: CDR1 SGHTA, CDR2 FQGNSA. V was pared by 6 bases and J by 12 bases, with 5 bases of the junction left unmatched. This CDR3 is 13 amino acids long. The CDR3 reads CASRGLAGLRQFF. As DNA, the CDR3 is TGTGCCAGCAGGGGACTAGCGGGGCTTAGGCAGTTCTTC.

This clonotype has more than one count but fewer than ten. This chain connects TRBV7-2 to TRBJ2-7; 10 bases fit TRBD2. The CDR3 has 15 amino acids. The germline CDR1 and CDR2 sequences are SGHTA and FQGNSA. V was pared by 5 bases and J by 6 bases, with 10 bases of the junction left unmatched. CDR3 nucleotides: TGTGCCAGCAGCCAGGGGGGGACTAGCGTTGCCGAGCAGTACTTC. This translates into CASSQGGTSVAEQYF.

The V and J genes are TRBV12-3 or TRBV12-4 and TRBJ1-6; 8 nucleotides align to TRBD1. The CDR3 is made up of 14 amino acids. The V gene end was trimmed by 7 bases and the J gene end by 6 bases; junction bases not matched to a gene: 5. CDR3 sequence reads: CASMQGASNSPLHF. DNA for the CDR3: TGTGCCAGCATGCAGGGGGCAAGTAATTCACCCCTCCACTTT.

At least ten counts were recorded for this clonotype. V gene TRBV20-1 combines with J gene TRBJ2-7; D gene unclear. The V gene lost 6 bases and the J gene lost 1 base, with 4 bases spanning the gap. The germline V gene has CDR1 DFQATT and CDR2 SNEGSKA (reference sequence). The CDR3 loop spans 10 amino acids. The CDR3 protein is CSAGSYEQYF. CDR3 nucleotide sequence: TGCAGTGCCGGGTCCTACGAGCAGTACTTC.

This clonotype was found many times. The chain uses TRBV12-3 or TRBV12-4 and TRBJ1-1; no clear D gene. The CDR3 totals 13 residues. Trimming shortened V by 1 base and J by 4 bases, and 7 bases separated the two germline ends. In DNA form, the CDR3 reads TGTGCCAGCAGTTTAGTCTGGGGCACTGAAGCTTTCTTT. It translates to CASSLVWGTEAFF.

The rearrangement uses TRBV12-3 or TRBV12-4 and TRBJ1-2; a weak D match, TRBD1 (5 bases). The CDR3 sequence is 15 residues long. The V end lost 0 bases, the J end lost 4 bases, and 12 bases lay between the germline ends. The CDR3 DNA reads as TGTGCCAGCAGTTTAGCATCCGGGCAGGGCTATGGCTACACCTTC. Translating it yields CASSLASGQGYGYTF.

The table lists this clonotype with a few counts. V usage is TRBV24-1 and J usage is TRBJ2-2; possible D gene TRBD1, 6 bases. This CDR3 region has 14 residues. V was shortened by 6 bases and J by 6 bases, with 13 bases between the two germline ends. Germline CDR1 and CDR2: KGHDR and SFDVKD. The CDR3 bases are TGTGCCACCAGTTCCGCCAGGGGTCCCGGGGAGCTGTTTTTT. It translates to CATSSARGPGELFF.

V gene TRBV11-2 combines with J gene TRBJ2-7, with 8 bases lining up with TRBD1. Per germline, CDR1 SGHAT and CDR2 FQNNGV. The CDR3 covers 14 residues. V shed 7 bases, J shed 2 bases, and the junction held 7 bases outside the gene matches. The CDR3 coding sequence is TGTGCCAGCACCATCCGGGACAGGCCCTACGAGCAGTACTTC. Protein sequence: CASTIRDRPYEQYF.

This chain uses TRBV7-2 with TRBJ2-7; the D gene is possibly TRBD1 (6 bases). Trimming took 5 bases from V and 3 from J, leaving 11 bases between them. In germline, CDR1 is SGHTA, CDR2 FQGNSA. CDR3 size: 13 residues. The CDR3 DNA follows: TGTGCCAGCAGCAAGGGGACAAACTACGAGCAGTACTTC. Translated: CASSKGTNYEQYF.

This clonotype was found a few times. The chain joins TRBV6-1 to TRBJ2-5; D is possibly TRBD1 (6 bases). Trimming left V 5 bases short and J 4 bases short, with 14 bases between. In germline, CDR1 is MNHNS, CDR2 SASEGT. CDR3 length: 14 amino acids. The CDR3 DNA is TGTGCCAGCAGTCCAGGGGCGCTGCGAGAGACCCAGTACTTC. Amino acid sequence: CASSPGALRETQYF.